This T cell receptor beta chain comes out of a study of cytomegalovirus exposure and HLA in healthy donors. About the research overall: Earlier results showed approximately 110 million unique TCR beta sequences derived from roughly 180 million T cells.

The germline V gene encodes CDR1 SGDLS and CDR2 YYNGEE. This CDR3 has 14 amino acids. Trimming removed 3 bases from V and 5 bases from J, with 14 bases in between. The study, taken as a whole, reports: Immune exposure information available was restricted to CMV serostatus. Per a prior analysis, the majority of TCR beta V segments were productive roughly 87% or roughly 30% of the time.

The PCR was carried out with 60 Vbeta primers and 13 Jbeta primers. Original methodology: Some 11 million shared chains were among the about 80 million unique TCR beta chains that a later analysis counted. Profiling relied on immunoSEQ multiplex PCR, and the TCRdb table lists in-frame clones only, not all of them. V, J and clone size are taken as reported in that table, and D and trimming were inferred from the DNA itself. Here the sample spans roughly 150,000 clones, 70% to 85% being singletons. A word on this clone: As yet, its antigen is unknown.

The receptor comes from a male donor in good health and CMV-seronegative. Material for sequencing was PBMCs. The J gene is TRBJ2-5, the V gene TRBV9; tentative D call: TRBD2 (7 bases). The CDR3 loop reads CASSGSRGHETQYF. The CDR3 DNA follows: TGTGCCAGCAGCGGCTCGCGGGGGCACGAGACCCAGTACTTC.